The clone carrying this T cell receptor beta chain was detected many times. Its antigen remains unknown. For bulk TCR libraries, previously described methods and listed TCR primers were used. TCRdb called the PCR reads again in MiXCR, with one record for every CDR3 protein. The sample holds roughly 320,000 distinct CDR3 sequences; roughly a quarter are singletons and the top ten take 0.65% to 0.95%. The data stem from a study of molecular identifiers for immune sequencing clone quantification. Findings and caveats of the study: Over 97% of effector molecules, but under 1% in naive cells, were held by clones with more than 20 RNA copies. Even with some 1 million naive cells present, spiked Jurkat TCR RNA from one cell was reportedly detectable.

From germline, CDR1 is MDHEN and CDR2 SYDVKM. The V gene lost 5 bases and the J gene lost 4 bases, with 12 bases spanning the gap. CDR3 length: 13 amino acids. Preparation of naive CD8 libraries involved roughly 18,000 to 1,100,000 sorted cells and 10%, 30% or 50% RNA. This chain joins TRBV28 and TRBJ2-7; D is perhaps TRBD1 (6 bases). The receptor was isolated from a human donor in good health. Some libraries in this study had Jurkat cell RNA spiked in. The material sequenced was naive CD8+ T cells from blood, with Jurkat cell RNA spiked in. The subset denotes: FACS-sorted CD8+CD4-CCR7+CD45RA+ naive T cells. CDR3 DNA sequence: TGTGCCAGCAGTCCTGGGACACCTTACGAGCAGTACTTC. Translated: CASSPGTPYEQYF.